The 24 T cell receptor beta chains below all came from one sample that was sequenced in a study of cytomegalovirus exposure and HLA in healthy donors. PCR primers comprised 60 Vbeta and 13 Jbeta primers. Sequenced by immunoSEQ multiplex PCR; TCRdb stores in-frame clones only, minus some. Here the sample spans around 200,000 clones, 60% to 85% being singletons. The sample was PBMCs. These receptors were obtained from a man aged 35-49 years in good health and CMV-seronegative.

This clone was observed a single time. V gene TRBV11-3 combines with J gene TRBJ2-5, with D hard to call. Looked up from germline, CDR1 is SGHNT and CDR2 is YENEEA. The CDR3 runs to 13 residues. V was shortened by 0 bases and J by 5 bases, with 7 bases between the two germline ends. The CDR3 reads CASSLEDGETQYF. DNA for the CDR3: TGTGCCAGCAGCTTAGAAGACGGGGAGACCCAGTACTTC.

This clone has more than one count but fewer than ten. The chain couples TRBV18 to TRBJ1-1; D not certain. Trimming stripped 3 bases from V and 1 base from J, with 9 bases between. Germline V lookup: CDR1 KGHSH, CDR2 LQKENI. The CDR3 spans 14 residues. CDR3 region: CASSPPAGNTEAFF. CDR3 in DNA: TGTGCCAGCTCACCCCCCGCGGGGAACACTGAAGCTTTCTTT.

The chain joins TRBV21-1 to TRBJ2-3; the table's D call, TRBD1, was not checked against the DNA. TRBV21-1 is a pseudogene. The CDR3 covers 20 residues. In DNA, the CDR3 is TGTGCCAGCAGCTCCCCCGACCGGGACAGGGGAAGTTTTGAGGCAGATACGCAGTATTTT. It yields the protein CASSSPDRDRGSFEADTQYF.

The table lists this clone with a few counts. This chain connects TRBV6-1 to TRBJ2-1, with TRBD2 identical over 7 bases. From germline, CDR1 is MNHNS and CDR2 SASEGT. The junction had 14 bases not matched to a gene; V was cut back by 2 bases and J by 7 bases. This CDR3 contains 17 residues. For the CDR3, the DNA is TGTGCCAGCAGTGAACCGCGCGGCGGGAGATCTTTGAATGAGCAGTTCTTC. The encoded protein is CASSEPRGGRSLNEQFF.

The chain employs TRBV6-6 and TRBJ1-2; TRBD1 matches at 7 bases. Germline V lookup: CDR1 MNHNY, CDR2 SVGAGI (reference sequence). V lost 0 bases to trimming and J lost 5 bases; unmatched junction nucleotides: 3. The CDR3 consists of 14 residues. The CDR3: CASSYSGTVYGYTF. CDR3 nucleotide sequence: TGTGCCAGCAGTTACTCGGGGACAGTTTATGGCTACACCTTC.

The chain recombines TRBV5-4 with TRBJ1-2; perhaps TRBD1 as D (6 bases). Germline V lookup: CDR1 SGHNT, CDR2 YYREEE (reference sequence). Trimming cost V 4 bases and J 2 bases, with 24 bases left between them. This CDR3 spans 18 amino acids. CDR3 DNA sequence: TGTGCCAGCAGCCTTGGGGGGGCCGCCCCAATCCGAAACTATGGCTACACCTTC. Translated: CASSLGGAAPIRNYGYTF.

This chain joins TRBV7-9 and TRBJ1-1, with D possibly TRBD1 on 5 matching bases. The V and J ends lost 5 bases and 5 bases respectively, with 9 bases between them. The CDR3 contains 12 residues. Germline V gene data show CDR1 as SEHNR and CDR2 as FQNEAQ (reference sequence). Written as DNA, the CDR3 is TGTGCCAGCAGCCCACAGGAGACTGAAGCTTTCTTT. Encoded protein: CASSPQETEAFF. Looking up the rest from reference TRBV7-9 and TRBJ1-1 gives the full variable domain: DTGVSQNPRHKITKRGQNVTFRCDPISEHNRLYWYRQTLGQGPEFLTYFQNEAQLEKSRLLSDRFSAERPKGSFSTLEIQRTEQGDSAMYLCASSPQETEAFFGQGTRLTVV.

The V and J genes are TRBV7-6 and TRBJ2-1; 9 positions match TRBD1. Trimming removed 4 bases from V and 7 bases from J; junction bases left unmatched: 11. Germline V gives CDR1 SGHVS, CDR2 FNYEAQ. The CDR3 length is 16 residues. The DNA for the CDR3 is TGTGCCAGCAGCTCAAGACAGGGGGTTCAAAGGAATGAGCAGTTCTTC. Protein product: CASSSRQGVQRNEQFF.

CDR3 amino acids: CATDAGTYSYNEQFF. In DNA form, the CDR3 reads TGTGCCACCGATGCGGGGACCTACTCCTACAATGAGCAGTTCTTC. The V call is TRBV7-9, the J call TRBJ2-1, with a possible D match to TRBD2 (6 bases). The CDR3 sequence is 15 residues long. V was pared by 10 bases and J by 0 bases, with 16 bases between. The germline V gene has CDR1 SEHNR and CDR2 FQNEAQ (reference sequence).

The chain combines TRBV5-4 with TRBJ2-5; 10 nucleotides agree with TRBD1. The CDR3 is 16 residues long. V was pared by 2 bases and J by 4 bases, with 8 bases of the junction left unmatched. Germline V gives CDR1 SGHNT, CDR2 YYREEE (reference sequence). The CDR3 is CASSLPTGGSGETQYF. Written as DNA, the CDR3 is TGTGCCAGCAGCTTACCGACAGGGGGCAGTGGAGAGACCCAGTACTTC.

This clone was found once. CDR3 loop: CASSETGNTEAFF. CDR3 bases: TGTGCCAGCAGTGAAACAGGGAACACTGAAGCTTTCTTT. The chain employs TRBV6-4 and TRBJ1-1, with D perhaps TRBD1 (5 bases). CDR1 MRHNA and CDR2 SNTAGT come from the germline V gene. There are 13 residues in the CDR3. Between the trimmed V and J ends, which lost 3 bases and 1 base, there was a span of 6 bases.

J is TRBJ2-1 and V is TRBV11-3, with a possible D match to TRBD2 (6 bases). V dropped 5 bases and J dropped 6 bases, with 14 bases sitting between them. The CDR3 covers 14 residues. Looked up from germline, CDR1 is SGHNT and CDR2 is YENEEA. CDR3 DNA: TGTGCCAGCAGCGTCGGGAGTTGGGCCAATGAGCAGTTCTTC. Protein: CASSVGSWANEQFF.

J is TRBJ1-1 and V is TRBV28; D is undetermined. Trimming took off 6 bases at V and 2 bases at J, with 16 bases between the two ends. This CDR3 has 15 amino acids. Germline CDR1 reads MDHEN; CDR2 reads SYDVKM. The CDR3 loop is CASSQPSGRNTEAFF. The CDR3, as DNA: TGTGCCAGCAGCCAACCTTCAGGAAGAAACACTGAAGCTTTCTTT.

This chain uses TRBV15 with TRBJ2-5; tentatively, D is TRBD1 (5 bases). Germline CDR1 LNHNV, CDR2 YYDKDF (reference sequence). Trimming removed 1 base at V and 5 bases at J, with 8 bases between. The CDR3 loop spans 13 amino acids. The CDR3 DNA sequence: TGTGCCACCAGCAGAGCCCGACAGGAGACCCAGTACTTC. Residues: CATSRARQETQYF.

The chain is built from TRBV5-1 and TRBJ1-4; no clear D. Per germline, CDR1 SGHRS and CDR2 YFSETQ. V lost 0 bases and J lost 6, with 12 bases in between. CDR3 length: 15 residues. The CDR3 nucleotides read TGCGCCAGCAGCTTGGAAGGTCGGACTCATGAAAAACTGTTTTTT. Encoded protein: CASSLEGRTHEKLFF.

The chain carries TRBV7-9 and TRBJ2-3, with D possibly being TRBD1 (6 bases). The CDR3 runs to 15 residues. Germline values: CDR1 SEHNR, CDR2 FQNEAQ (reference sequence). The V gene lost 6 bases and the J gene lost 0 bases, with 13 bases spanning the gap. In DNA, the CDR3 is TGTGCCAGCAGAGACAGGAGATCTAGCACAGATACGCAGTATTTT. This encodes CASRDRRSSTDTQYF.

The genes are TRBV6-5 and TRBJ2-7, with a weak D call TRBD2 (5 bases). The CDR3 extends over 14 amino acids. Germline CDR1 is MNHEY and CDR2 is SVGAGI. Between the trimmed V and J ends, which lost 2 bases and 9 bases, there was a span of 17 bases. CDR3 nucleotides: TGTGCCAGCAGTTACGCCGAGGTCGGCGAGGGGCAGTACTTC. Translated: CASSYAEVGEGQYF.

The rearrangement links TRBV2 to TRBJ2-3, with TRBD1 matching 9 bases. CDR3 length: 16 amino acids. With V trimmed by 6 bases and J by 5 bases, 12 bases remained unmatched. Germline assignment: CDR1 SNHLY and CDR2 FYNNEI. CDR3 nucleotide sequence: TGTGCCAGCAGGAGAAGAACAGGGGGCGGTGGAGATACGCAGTATTTT. Its protein product is CASRRRTGGGGDTQYF. Looking up the rest from reference TRBV2 and TRBJ2-3 gives the full variable domain: EPEVTQTPSHQVTQMGQEVILRCVPISNHLYFYWYRQILGQKVEFLVSFYNNEISEKSEIFDDQFSVERPDGSNFTLKIRSTKLEDSAMYFCASRRRTGGGGDTQYFGPGTRLTVL.

This clone was observed a single time. The chain combines TRBV2 with TRBJ2-3, with 9 bases matching TRBD2. CDR3 length: 16 residues. Per germline, CDR1 SNHLY and CDR2 FYNNEI. The trim removed 6 bases at V and 0 bases at J, leaving 7 bases unmatched. In DNA form, the CDR3 reads TGTGCCAGCAGGGGCGGGAGGGCCGGTAGCACAGATACGCAGTATTTT. It specifies CASRGGRAGSTDTQYF.

This chain links TRBV5-1 with TRBJ2-1, with 7 positions matching TRBD2. The CDR3 runs to 14 residues. The V gene end was trimmed by 0 bases and the J gene end by 7 bases; junction bases not matched to a gene: 4. In germline, CDR1 is SGHRS, CDR2 YFSETQ. CDR3 in amino acids: CASSLGGGRNEQFF. The CDR3 bases are TGCGCCAGCAGCTTGGGGGGAGGGAGGAATGAGCAGTTCTTC.

V and J are TRBV15 and TRBJ1-5; 9 bases fit TRBD1. The germline V gene has CDR1 LNHNV and CDR2 YYDKDF (reference sequence). With 5 bases clipped from V and 5 bases from J, the junction kept 1 base outside the gene matches. The length of the CDR3 is 13 residues. CDR3 sequence reads: CATSWDRDQPQHF. The CDR3 DNA is TGTGCCACCAGCTGGGACAGGGATCAGCCCCAGCATTTT.

The chain uses TRBV28 and TRBJ1-2, with D possibly TRBD1 on 6 matching bases. The ends were cut back, 5 bases at V and 5 bases at J, with 24 bases in the middle. The CDR3 contains 17 residues. Germline V gives CDR1 MDHEN, CDR2 SYDVKM. The CDR3 nucleotides are TGTGCCAGCAGTCCAGTTGAGGGCTCCGTAAGGGGGTATGGCTACACCTTC. Translation gives CASSPVEGSVRGYGYTF.

The chain joins TRBV28 to TRBJ2-4; 7 bases agree with TRBD1. Trimming at V came to 1 base and at J to 1 base, leaving 7 bases not matched to a gene. Germline CDR1 and CDR2: MDHEN and SYDVKM. The CDR3 is 17 amino acids. The CDR3 loop reads CASSLLRQGVAKNIQYF. The CDR3 DNA reads TGTGCCAGCAGTTTATTAAGACAGGGTGTCGCCAAAAACATTCAGTACTTC.

This sequence joins TRBV28 and TRBJ1-2; D is unclear. There are 12 residues in the CDR3. The V end lost 7 bases, the J end lost 7 bases, and 13 bases lay between the germline ends. Germline CDR1 reads MDHEN; CDR2 reads SYDVKM. CDR3 nucleotides: TGTGCCAGCAATGCCCCCGGGGTTGGCTACACCTTC. It yields the protein CASNAPGVGYTF.